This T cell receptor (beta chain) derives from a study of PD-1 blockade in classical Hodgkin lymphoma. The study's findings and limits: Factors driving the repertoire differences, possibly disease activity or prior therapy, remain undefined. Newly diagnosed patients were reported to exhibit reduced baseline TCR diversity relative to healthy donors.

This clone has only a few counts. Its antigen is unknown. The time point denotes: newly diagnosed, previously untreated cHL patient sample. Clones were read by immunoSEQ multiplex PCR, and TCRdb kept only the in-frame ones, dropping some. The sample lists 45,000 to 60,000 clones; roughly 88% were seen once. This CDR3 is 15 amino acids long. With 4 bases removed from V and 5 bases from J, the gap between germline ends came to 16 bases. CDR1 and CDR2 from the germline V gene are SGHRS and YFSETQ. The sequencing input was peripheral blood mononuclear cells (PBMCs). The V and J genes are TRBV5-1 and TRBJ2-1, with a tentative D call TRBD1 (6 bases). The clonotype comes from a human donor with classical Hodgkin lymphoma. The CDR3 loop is CASSPGQGSHNEQFF. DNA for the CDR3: TGCGCCAGCAGCCCGGGCCAGGGGAGCCACAATGAGCAGTTCTTC.